Here is one TCR beta chain with its context. Its target is unknown. Each CDR3 protein gets one entry after TCRdb re-called the RT-PCR reads with MiXCR. The profile shows about 480,000 distinct CDR3 sequences, roughly 23% of them singletons. The data originate from a study of response to subunit inactivated influenza vaccine. Study-wide results and limits: The authors offered the suggestion that each seasonal influenza vaccination recruits few new T cells.

This CDR3 comprises 16 residues. Sequenced here: CD4+ T cells sorted from PBMCs, sampled about 5 days after vaccination. The genes are TRBV21-1 and TRBJ2-7; TRBD1 was called by the table and not checked on the DNA. TRBV21-1 is a pseudogene segment. This receptor was identified in a man between 45 and 60 years old who received an inactivated influenza vaccine. This CDR3 is CASSNSTSGTGYEQYF. CDR3 nucleotides: TGTGCCAGCAGCAACTCGACCTCCGGGACAGGCTACGAGCAGTACTTC.